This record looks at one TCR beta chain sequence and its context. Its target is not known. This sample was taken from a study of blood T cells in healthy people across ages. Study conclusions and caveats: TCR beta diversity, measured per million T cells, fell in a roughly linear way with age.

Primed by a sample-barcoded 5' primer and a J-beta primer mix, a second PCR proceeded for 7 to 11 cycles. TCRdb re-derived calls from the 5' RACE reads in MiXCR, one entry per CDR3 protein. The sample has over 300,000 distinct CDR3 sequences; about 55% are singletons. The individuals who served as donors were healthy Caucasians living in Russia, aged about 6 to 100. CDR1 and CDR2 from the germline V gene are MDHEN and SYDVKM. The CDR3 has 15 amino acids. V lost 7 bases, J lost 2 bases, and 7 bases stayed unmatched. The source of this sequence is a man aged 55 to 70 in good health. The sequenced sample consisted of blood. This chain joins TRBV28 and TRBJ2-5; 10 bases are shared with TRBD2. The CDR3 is CASTPGTSAQETQYF. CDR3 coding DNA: TGTGCCAGCACCCCGGGGACTAGCGCACAAGAGACCCAGTACTTC.